This T cell receptor (beta chain) originates from a study of T-cell reconstitution after alpha-beta-depleted transplantation in children. This CDR3 contains 17 residues. Trimming took off 2 bases at V and 2 bases at J, with 16 bases between the two ends. CDR1 DFQATT and CDR2 SNEGSKA come from the germline V gene (reference sequence). Unique molecular identifiers featured in how the TCRbeta library was prepared. One entry per CDR3 protein results from TCRdb running MiXCR on the PCR reads. There are 330,000 or so distinct CDR3 sequences in the sample; 10% occur only once, and about 2.3% lies in the top ten.

This sequence joins TRBV20-1 and TRBJ2-6; D not certain. This sequence was found in a human donor who donated a stem cell graft to a child with acute lymphoblastic leukemia. This sample comprised PBMCs from the stem cell graft donor, obtained from the stem cell graft. CDR3 DNA sequence: TGCAGTGCTAGACGTGGGGTACTAAGCGCTGGGGCCAACGTCCTGACTTTC. Residues: CSARRGVLSAGANVLTF.